The 14 T cell receptor beta chains presented below share a single source sample, sequenced in a study of post-analysis software for immune sequencing data. Antigens of these TCRs are unknown. The library was made from cDNA and included unique molecular identifiers. TCRdb re-called the PCR reads through MiXCR, storing one row per CDR3 protein. In the table there are 800,000 to 950,000 distinct CDR3 sequences, around 50% of which are singletons. Study findings and constraints: When patients were compared with controls, about five TRBV segments were more frequent, TRBV5-6, TRBV5-1 and TRBV20-1 among them.

The sample comprised blood. The receptor source for this set is a girl under 18 with multiple sclerosis.

The CDR3 region is CASSQSNEQYF. CDR3 sequence (DNA): TGTGCCAGCAGCCAATCGAACGAGCAGTACTTC. The chain couples TRBV3-1 to TRBJ2-4, with D unclear. The DNA matches TRBJ2-7 better at its end, which makes the J call doubtful. The length of the CDR3 is 11 residues. Germline CDR1 reads LGHDT; CDR2 reads YNNKEL (reference sequence).

This clonotype was seen a few times. The chain recombines TRBV20-1 with TRBJ2-5; D remains ambiguous. This CDR3 has 13 amino acids. The V end was cut by 2 bases, the J end by 5 bases, with 12 bases between. Germline CDR1 reads DFQATT; CDR2 reads SNEGSKA (reference sequence). This chain's CDR3 is CSARRGPRETQYF. DNA for the CDR3: TGCAGTGCTAGACGAGGACCGAGGGAGACCCAGTACTTC.

The J gene is TRBJ2-7, the V gene TRBV7-9; D is perhaps TRBD1 (5 bases). Looked up from germline, CDR1 is SEHNR and CDR2 is FQNEAQ (reference sequence). CDR3 length: 12 amino acids. V was shortened by 2 bases and J by 10 bases, with 12 bases between the two germline ends. CDR3 DNA sequence: TGTGCCAGCAGCTTAACCCAGGGAACCCAGTACTTC. Translated, it gives CASSLTQGTQYF.

This clonotype was picked up a small number of times. The chain combines TRBV7-3 with TRBJ1-1; 9 bases agree with TRBD1. This CDR3 contains 14 residues. CDR1 SGHTA and CDR2 FQGTGA come from the germline V gene. The V segment lost 5 bases and the J segment 4 bases; nucleotides outside the gene matches: 5. The CDR3 sequence: CASSPPGQGTEAFF. The CDR3 nucleotides are TGTGCCAGCAGCCCCCCGGGACAGGGCACTGAAGCTTTCTTT.

This clonotype turned up a few times. V is TRBV20-1 and J is TRBJ2-1; 7 bases are a match to TRBD1. J gave up 4 bases and V 2 bases, and 11 bases lay outside the gene matches. The CDR3 spans 16 residues. Germline CDR1 reads DFQATT; CDR2 reads SNEGSKA (reference sequence). CDR3 residues: CSARHNRGLGYNEQFF. In DNA, the CDR3 is TGCAGTGCTAGACATAACAGGGGTCTGGGGTACAATGAGCAGTTCTTC.

This clonotype was counted only a few times. This chain joins TRBV5-6 and TRBJ2-6; 9 bases match TRBD1. This CDR3 spans 19 amino acids. Per the germline V gene, CDR1 is SGHDT and CDR2 is YYEEEE. V was pared by 0 bases and J by 0 bases, with 7 bases of the junction left unmatched. The CDR3 reads CASSLASRTGVSGANVLTF. The CDR3 DNA sequence: TGTGCCAGCAGCTTGGCCAGTAGGACAGGGGTCTCTGGGGCCAACGTCCTGACTTTC.

This clonotype was counted at least ten times. The gene calls are TRBV6-4 and TRBJ2-6; 7 bases line up with TRBD2. The V and J ends lost 5 bases and 3 bases, in that order; junction bases with no gene match: 7. The germline V gene has CDR1 MRHNA and CDR2 SNTAGT. This CDR3 is 16 amino acids long. The CDR3 sequence: CASSSGAADGANVLTF. In DNA, the CDR3 is TGTGCCAGCAGTAGCGGGGCGGCCGATGGGGCCAACGTCCTGACTTTC.

On this clonotype itself: The junction does not match germline at one end; this may be a read error. This chain uses TRBV6-2 or TRBV6-3 with TRBJ2-6; D may match TRBD1 or TRBD2 (5 bases each). Germline V gives CDR1 MNHEY, CDR2 SVGEGT. The CDR3 loop spans 14 amino acids. As DNA, the CDR3 is TGTGCCAGCAGTTCAGGGTCCGGGGCCAACGTCCCGACTTTC. Its protein is CASSSGSGANVPTF.

V is TRBV29-1 and J is TRBJ1-1; D unresolved. The CDR3 is 13 amino acids. Trimming left V 4 bases short and J 0 bases short, with 9 bases between. Germline assignment: CDR1 SQVTM and CDR2 ANQGSEA. The CDR3, as DNA: TGCAGCGTTGCCCCCCTTTTGAACACTGAAGCTTTCTTT. Residues: CSVAPLLNTEAFF.

The chain couples TRBV5-1 to TRBJ1-1; D is perhaps TRBD1 (5 bases). Germline values: CDR1 SGHRS, CDR2 YFSETQ. The CDR3 is made up of 13 amino acids. Trimming took 2 bases from V and 1 from J, leaving 6 bases between them. CDR3 residues: CASSFTGNTEAFF. CDR3 in DNA: TGCGCCAGCAGCTTTACAGGGAACACTGAAGCTTTCTTT.

This rearrangement joins TRBV7-9 to TRBJ2-3; 8 bases align to TRBD2. CDR3 length: 15 amino acids. From germline, CDR1 is SEHNR and CDR2 FQNEAQ (reference sequence). Germline trimming cut 3 bases from V and 3 bases from J; bases unmatched to any gene: 5. The CDR3 sequence is CASSLSGGQTDTQYF. The CDR3 DNA sequence: TGTGCCAGCAGCTTGTCGGGGGGGCAGACAGATACGCAGTATTTT.

The rearrangement joins TRBV7-2 to TRBJ2-3, with 9 bases lining up with TRBD2. After removal of 1 base from V and 3 bases from J, the junction contained 11 bases not matched to a gene. This CDR3 is built from 18 residues. The germline V gene has CDR1 SGHTA and CDR2 FQGNSA. The CDR3 protein is CASSLGFNRGRATDTQYF. The CDR3, as DNA: TGTGCCAGCAGCTTAGGTTTCAATCGCGGGAGGGCTACAGATACGCAGTATTTT.

This clonotype was counted many times. The CDR3 spells CASSSQGNQPQHF. CDR3 nucleotide sequence: TGTGCCAGCTCATCACAGGGTAATCAGCCCCAGCATTTT. V usage is TRBV18 and J usage is TRBJ1-5; the D gene is possibly TRBD1 (6 bases). Trimming removed 5 bases from V and 4 bases from J, with 9 bases in between. This CDR3 spans 13 amino acids. The germline CDR1 and CDR2 sequences are KGHSH and LQKENI.

This clonotype appeared once. The V and J genes are TRBV20-1 and TRBJ1-2; possible D gene TRBD1, 5 bases. Per the germline V gene, CDR1 is DFQATT and CDR2 is SNEGSKA (reference sequence). V was clipped by 6 bases and J by 11 bases, with 16 bases between them. The CDR3 runs 11 residues. The chain's CDR3 is CSATRALGYTF. CDR3 nucleotide sequence: TGCAGTGCCACCAGGGCCCTTGGTTACACCTTC.